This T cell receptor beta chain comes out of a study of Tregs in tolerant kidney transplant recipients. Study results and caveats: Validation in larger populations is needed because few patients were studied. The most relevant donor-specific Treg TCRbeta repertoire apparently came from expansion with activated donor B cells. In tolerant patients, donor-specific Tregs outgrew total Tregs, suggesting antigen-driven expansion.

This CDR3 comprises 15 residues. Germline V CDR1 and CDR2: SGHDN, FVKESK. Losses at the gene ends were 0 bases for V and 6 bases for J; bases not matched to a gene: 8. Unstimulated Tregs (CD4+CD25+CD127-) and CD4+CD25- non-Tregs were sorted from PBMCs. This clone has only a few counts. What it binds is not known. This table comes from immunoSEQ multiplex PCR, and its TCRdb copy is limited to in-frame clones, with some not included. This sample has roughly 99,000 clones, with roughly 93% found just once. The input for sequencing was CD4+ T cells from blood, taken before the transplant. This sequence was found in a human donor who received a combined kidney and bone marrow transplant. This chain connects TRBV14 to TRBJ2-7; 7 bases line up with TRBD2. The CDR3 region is CASSQEMAGVGEQYF. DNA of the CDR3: TGTGCCAGCAGCCAAGAGATGGCGGGAGTAGGCGAGCAGTACTTC.